The 26 T cell receptor beta chains reported below all come from one sample, sequenced in a study of T cells after posttransplantation cyclophosphamide. Assay: immunoSEQ multiplex PCR; the TCRdb copy retains only in-frame clones and omits some. Listed for the sample are some 40,000 clones, none seen a single time. Sequenced material: PBMCs. The receptors originated from a middle-aged man in good health, CMV-negative, and a related stem cell transplant donor.

The rearrangement uses TRBV18 and TRBJ2-2, with 10 bases matching TRBD1. With 3 bases clipped from V and 3 bases from J, the junction kept 13 bases outside the gene matches. The CDR3 totals 19 residues. Germline assignment: CDR1 KGHSH and CDR2 LQKENI. The CDR3, as DNA: TGTGCCAGCTCACCTCGACAGGGGGCCACCCGAAGCGACACCGGGGAGCTGTTTTTT. It is translated as CASSPRQGATRSDTGELFF.

In its sample, this clone was seen many times. The V and J genes are TRBV28 and TRBJ2-7; TRBD1 might be the D (6 bases). The CDR3 is 14 residues long. V was pared by 5 bases and J by 6 bases, with 17 bases between. From germline, CDR1 is MDHEN and CDR2 SYDVKM. The CDR3 sequence: CASSLRGVVGEQYV. DNA for the CDR3: TGTGCCAGCAGTCTCAGGGGAGTAGTGGGCGAGCAGTACGTC.

This clone was counted between two and nine times. CDR3 nucleotide sequence: TGTGCCACCAGCCGGGGGGCCTCCTACGAGCAGTACTTC. This sequence encodes CATSRGASYEQYF. The chain couples TRBV15 to TRBJ2-7; a possible D gene is TRBD2 (7 bases). Per the germline V gene, CDR1 is LNHNV and CDR2 is YYDKDF (reference sequence). The CDR3 is 13 amino acids. The V gene lost 5 bases and the J gene lost 0 bases, with 8 bases spanning the gap.

This clone was seen ten or more times. V is TRBV6-5 and J is TRBJ1-5; D not certain. Germline CDR1 and CDR2: MNHEY and SVGAGI. The CDR3 covers 14 residues. The ends were cut back, 6 bases at V and 3 bases at J, with 12 bases in the middle. The CDR3 coding sequence is TGTGCCAGCAGCAACAGTGCGACCAATCAGCCCCAGCATTTT. This gives the protein CASSNSATNQPQHF.

This clone showed up many times. This chain joins TRBV6-5 and TRBJ1-2, with TRBD1 as a possible D gene (5 bases). Germline lookup yields CDR1 MNHEY and CDR2 SVGAGI. This CDR3 comprises 16 residues. Trimming shortened V by 0 bases and J by 6 bases, and 17 bases separated the two germline ends. The chain's CDR3 is CASSYSKSTSRDGYTF. The DNA for the CDR3 is TGTGCCAGCAGTTACTCGAAGAGCACATCCAGGGATGGCTACACCTTC.

This clone was recorded at least ten times. This chain joins TRBV6-6 and TRBJ1-1; D is perhaps TRBD1 (6 bases). Germline CDR1 MNHNY, CDR2 SVGAGI (reference sequence). The germline V and J ends were trimmed by 6 bases and 2 bases, with 13 bases remaining between them. The CDR3 has 14 amino acids. The CDR3 DNA is TGTGCCAGCAGCTATAAGGGGGAAAACACTGAAGCTTTCTTT. It specifies CASSYKGENTEAFF.

This clone has at least ten counts. The chain recombines TRBV10-3 with TRBJ1-1, with TRBD1 matching over 7 bases. Germline CDR1 is ENHRY and CDR2 is SYGVKD. The trim removed 4 bases at V and 8 bases at J, leaving 1 base unmatched. The CDR3 is made up of 11 amino acids. In DNA, the CDR3 is TGTGCCATCAGTGGACAGGGAGAAGCTTTCTTT. This encodes CAISGQGEAFF.

Ten or more counts support this clone. This chain links TRBV25-1 with TRBJ1-1, with unresolved D. V shed 5 bases and J shed 3 bases, with 10 bases lying between them. In germline, CDR1 is MGHDK, CDR2 SYGVNS. The CDR3 extends over 13 amino acids. This CDR3 reads CASSTDTDTEAFF. The CDR3 DNA reads TGTGCCAGCAGTACAGACACGGACACTGAAGCTTTCTTT.

This clone was seen many times. This chain uses TRBV6-5 with TRBJ1-4; D remains unclear. This CDR3 region has 15 residues. The V end lost 5 bases, the J end lost 0 bases, and 10 bases lay between the germline ends. The germline CDR1 and CDR2 sequences are MNHEY and SVGAGI. CDR3 sequence (DNA): TGTGCCAGCAGTCTACGGTCTACAACTAATGAAAAACTGTTTTTT. As protein: CASSLRSTTNEKLFF.

This clone appeared many times. The chain carries TRBV2 and TRBJ1-3; unclear D gene. The CDR3 spans 16 residues. Germline lookup yields CDR1 SNHLY and CDR2 FYNNEI. The V end lost 4 bases, the J end lost 0 bases, and 13 bases lay between the germline ends. In DNA form, the CDR3 reads TGTGCCAGCAGTGTGGCCGCCTTACCCTCTGGAAACACCATATATTTT. Translating gives CASSVAALPSGNTIYF.

This clone has a handful of counts. The chain joins TRBV25-1 to TRBJ2-2; D is unresolved. The V and J ends lost 5 bases and 2 bases respectively, with 3 bases between them. Per the germline V gene, CDR1 is MGHDK and CDR2 is SYGVNS. This CDR3 is 12 amino acids long. The CDR3 region has the DNA TGTGCCAGCAGTCTTAACACCGGGGAGCTGTTTTTT. It is translated as CASSLNTGELFF.

This clone has a count of ten or more. This chain links TRBV5-1 with TRBJ2-5; D is undetermined. V lost 0 bases and J lost 5, with 14 bases in between. The germline gives CDR1 SGHRS, CDR2 YFSETQ. CDR3 length: 15 amino acids. The CDR3 DNA reads as TGCGCCAGCAGCTTGGCGGCCGATTACGGGGAGACCCAGTACTTC. Residues: CASSLAADYGETQYF.

This clone was seen many times. The rearrangement links TRBV6-5 to TRBJ1-1, with a tentative D call TRBD1 (5 bases). Germline V CDR1 and CDR2: MNHEY, SVGAGI. The CDR3 is 14 residues long. The V end was cut by 6 bases, the J end by 5 bases, with 16 bases between. The CDR3 spells CASRPGRDRTEAFF. The CDR3 DNA sequence: TGTGCCAGCAGACCTGGGCGGGACCGAACTGAAGCTTTCTTT.

There are many counts of this clone. The chain employs TRBV11-2 and TRBJ2-5, with a tentative D call TRBD2 (6 bases). This CDR3 is built from 15 residues. Germline V lookup: CDR1 SGHAT, CDR2 FQNNGV. V gave up 1 base and J gave up 4 bases, with 13 bases separating them. DNA for the CDR3: TGTGCCAGCAGCTTAGGCGCGGGGCGGTCAGAGACCCAGTACTTC. Encoded protein: CASSLGAGRSETQYF.

This clone has at least ten counts. The V and J genes are TRBV2 and TRBJ2-7; D ambiguous. Germline CDR1 reads SNHLY; CDR2 reads FYNNEI. The CDR3 runs to 14 residues. The germline V and J ends were trimmed by 1 base and 3 bases, with 10 bases remaining between them. In nucleotides, the CDR3 is TGTGCCAGCAGTGAAGTTTTGGCAGGCTACGAGCAGTACGTC. This sequence encodes CASSEVLAGYEQYV.

The J gene is TRBJ2-7, the V gene TRBV9; 8 positions agree with TRBD2. Germline lookup yields CDR1 SGDLS and CDR2 YYNGEE. CDR3 size: 16 residues. The trim removed 5 bases at V and 2 bases at J, leaving 12 bases unmatched. The CDR3 coding sequence is TGTGCCAGCAGGATAGCGGGACCTACCTGCACCTACGAGCAGTACGTC. This gives the protein CASRIAGPTCTYEQYV.

This clone has at least ten counts. This chain links TRBV7-9 with TRBJ1-1; D is uncertain. Germline V gene sequence: CDR1 SEHNR, CDR2 FQNEAQ (reference sequence). V was trimmed by 1 base and J by 11 bases, leaving 11 bases between them. The CDR3 loop spans 12 amino acids. The CDR3 spells CASSLGGPLAFF. Written as DNA, the CDR3 is TGTGCCAGCAGCTTAGGAGGTCCCCTTGCTTTCTTT.

This clone was observed at least ten times. The rearrangement joins TRBV14 to TRBJ2-1; the match to TRBD1 covers 10 bases. CDR3 size: 15 residues. Germline-derived CDR1 and CDR2 are SGHDN and FVKESK. The ends lost 3 bases at V and 5 bases at J; junction bases unmatched: 4. As DNA, the CDR3 is TGTGCCAGCAGCCATCCCGGGACAGGGGACAATGAGCAGTTCTTC. This encodes CASSHPGTGDNEQFF.

There are many counts of this clone. This sequence joins TRBV10-3 and TRBJ2-3; 9 bases line up with TRBD2. In germline, CDR1 is ENHRY, CDR2 SYGVKD. The CDR3 is made up of 14 amino acids. J was trimmed by 2 bases and V by 11 bases; bases with no gene match: 8. CDR3 DNA sequence: TGTGCCTCGAACCTAGCGGGGATCACAGATACGCAGTATTTT. Its translation: CASNLAGITDTQYF.

This clone was seen repeatedly, ten times or more. The chain is built from TRBV19 and TRBJ2-3, with D possibly TRBD1 on 5 matching bases. With 3 bases removed from V and 0 bases from J, the gap between germline ends came to 10 bases. From germline, CDR1 is LNHDA and CDR2 SQIVND (reference sequence). The CDR3 is 15 amino acids. The CDR3 bases are TGTGCCAGTAGTATTCAGGGCCCCAGCACAGATACGCAGTATTTT. Translated: CASSIQGPSTDTQYF.

This clone was picked up many times. The V and J genes are TRBV5-1 and TRBJ1-1, with 8 bases identical to TRBD1. The V segment lost 0 bases and the J segment 4 bases; nucleotides outside the gene matches: 8. CDR1 is SGHRS, CDR2 YFSETQ, per germline. This CDR3 region has 16 residues. In DNA form, the CDR3 reads TGCGCCAGCAGCTTGGGGCAGGGGGCCGGGGGCACTGAAGCTTTCTTT. Amino acid sequence: CASSLGQGAGGTEAFF.

This clone was counted a few times. The chain joins TRBV29-1 to TRBJ2-3; 7 bases align to TRBD2. CDR1 is SQVTM, CDR2 ANQGSEA, per germline. The V segment lost 3 bases and the J segment 0 bases; nucleotides outside the gene matches: 6. This CDR3 region has 15 residues. The CDR3 spells CSVESSGTSTDTQYF. For the CDR3, the DNA is TGCAGCGTTGAGTCTAGCGGAACTAGCACAGATACGCAGTATTTT.

In this sample, this clone turned up many times. At one end, the junction sequence differs from germline, possibly due to a read error. The CDR3 DNA is TGTGCCAGCAGTTGGACAGGCGATCTTGACTTC. This translates into CASSWTGDLDF. This rearrangement joins TRBV7-9 to TRBJ2-7; 7 nucleotides agree with TRBD1. The CDR3 is 11 amino acids. Per the germline V gene, CDR1 is SEHNR and CDR2 is FQNEAQ (reference sequence).

This clone was counted between two and nine times. This chain links TRBV6-5 with TRBJ2-1; D call uncertain. Trimming removed 0 bases at V and 4 bases at J, with 13 bases between. The germline V gene has CDR1 MNHEY and CDR2 SVGAGI. This CDR3 contains 16 residues. The CDR3 DNA reads as TGTGCCAGCAGTTACTCTATAAACAGCCCTTACAATGAGCAGTTCTTC. Encoded protein: CASSYSINSPYNEQFF.

The gene calls are TRBV18 and TRBJ2-5, with 7 bases identical to TRBD1. Unmatched junction bases numbered 5, after V lost 3 bases and J lost 4 bases. This CDR3 is built from 14 residues. Looked up from germline, CDR1 is KGHSH and CDR2 is LQKENI. Written as DNA, the CDR3 is TGTGCCAGCTCACCGCGACAGGGAAGAGAGACCCAGTACTTC. Amino acids: CASSPRQGRETQYF.

This clone has ten or more counts. The V gene is TRBV19, the J gene TRBJ2-2; D ambiguous. Germline V gene lookup returns CDR1 LNHDA and CDR2 SQIVND (reference sequence). With 4 bases removed from V and 6 bases from J, the gap between germline ends came to 6 bases. The CDR3 has 12 amino acids. The CDR3 sequence is CASSNRPGELFF. Here the CDR3 DNA reads TGTGCCAGTAGTAATCGTCCCGGGGAGCTGTTTTTT.